This TCR beta chain was profiled in a study of graft-versus-host responses after intestinal transplantation. Study details: Recipients got multivisceral, liver-intestinal, or isolated intestinal transplants. Every transplant recipient was induced with anti-thymocyte globulin, then maintained on tacrolimus and steroids for 2 to 4 years. General study points: Recipient marrow contained GvH clones, some of which appeared first in ileum or blood. Declines in HvG clones occurring early post-transplant were associated with peak circulating GvH clone levels.

Some clones are missing from TCRdb's copy, which holds only in-frame ones; the method was immunoSEQ multiplex PCR. The table shows over 100,000 clones, with just under 95% occurring only once. This clone was picked up one time. No antigen is known for it. With V trimmed by 5 bases and J by 3 bases, 12 bases remained unmatched. There are 16 residues in the CDR3. Germline V gene lookup returns CDR1 MGHRA and CDR2 YSYEKL. The chain combines TRBV4-1 with TRBJ2-7; TRBD1 matches 8 bases. This clonotype originated in a human donor who was the organ donor for an intestinal transplant. Material: unstimulated CD8+ T cells sorted from spleen or lymph node cells, obtained before transplant. As DNA, the CDR3 is TGCGCCAGCAGCGGACACTCCGGGACAGGAGGCTACGAGCAGTACTTC. Protein product: CASSGHSGTGGYEQYF.